The 10 T cell receptor beta chains below were found in one sample sequenced in a study of vaccination and CD4 T cells after COVID-19. Treatment reported: approximately 10-day PBMC culture with coronavirus spike peptide pools or control peptides (ViraFEST assay). With the Oncomine TCR Beta short-read assay, DNA from cultured CD4+ T cells was sequenced. MiXCR, run by TCRdb on the PCR reads, gives a single entry per CDR3 protein. Of over 10,000 distinct CDR3 sequences listed, around 30% are singletons. Their antigens remain unidentified. What was sequenced was CD4+ T cells from blood, cultured in vitro. All receptors derive from a human donor who had recovered from COVID-19.

The J gene is TRBJ2-1, the V gene TRBV28, with D possibly TRBD2 on 6 matching bases. The ends were cut back, 6 bases at V and 8 bases at J, with 17 bases in the middle. Germline loops: CDR1 MDHEN, CDR2 SYDVKM. The CDR3 covers 14 residues. CDR3 sequence: CASSRLVRGDEQFF. The DNA of the CDR3 is TGTGCCAGCAGCCGACTAGTTAGGGGCGATGAGCAGTTCTTC.

This chain joins TRBV2 and TRBJ1-4; the D gene is possibly TRBD1 (5 bases). The V gene lost 1 base and the J gene lost 3 bases, with 6 bases spanning the gap. CDR3 length equals 14 residues. The germline CDR1 and CDR2 sequences are SNHLY and FYNNEI. CDR3 amino acids: CASSEGGANEKLFF. CDR3 nucleotides: TGTGCCAGCAGTGAAGGGGGGGCTAATGAAAAACTGTTTTTT.

This clonotype was counted a few times. The gene calls are TRBV20-1 and TRBJ2-5; a weak D match, TRBD2 (5 bases). This CDR3 is 15 amino acids long. Trimming pared 3 bases from V and 0 bases from J, leaving 14 bases between. The germline gives CDR1 DFQATT, CDR2 SNEGSKA (reference sequence). CDR3 DNA: TGCAGTGCTAGCGGCGGGTACGGGTACCAAGAGACCCAGTACTTC. The encoded protein is CSASGGYGYQETQYF.

The rearrangement links TRBV11-2 to TRBJ2-7, with D uncertain. The CDR3 is 12 residues long. The germline V gene has CDR1 SGHAT and CDR2 FQNNGV. The V and J ends lost 6 bases and 6 bases respectively, with 12 bases between them. Here the CDR3 DNA reads TGTGCCAGCAGTTTTTCCGAGTCCGAGCAGTACTTC. Protein product: CASSFSESEQYF.

V and J are TRBV11-2 and TRBJ2-1; D gene unclear. In germline, CDR1 is SGHAT, CDR2 FQNNGV. The CDR3 runs 13 residues. Trimming removed 3 bases from V and 5 bases from J, with 8 bases in between. The CDR3 sequence is CASSFGRHNEQFF. The DNA for the CDR3 is TGTGCCAGCAGCTTCGGACGCCACAATGAGCAGTTCTTC.

Judged by abundance, this clonotype is medium-sized. The gene calls are TRBV20-1 and TRBJ1-1; TRBD1 aligns across 8 bases. Germline loops: CDR1 DFQATT, CDR2 SNEGSKA (reference sequence). The CDR3 runs to 13 residues. Unmatched junction bases numbered 6, after V lost 4 bases and J lost 5 bases. CDR3 in DNA: TGCAGTGCTATTTCCGGGACAGGAACTGAAGCTTTCTTT. Translated: CSAISGTGTEAFF.

This clonotype was found a few times. The chain uses TRBV6-1 and TRBJ2-7; D ambiguous. The CDR3 runs 11 residues. The germline V gene has CDR1 MNHNS and CDR2 SASEGT. Trimming left V 5 bases short and J 6 bases short, with 8 bases between. The CDR3 is CASSRAGEQYF. CDR3 DNA: TGTGCCAGCAGTAGAGCAGGCGAGCAGTACTTC.

The chain joins TRBV19 to TRBJ2-1; 9 bases fit TRBD2. The V segment lost 4 bases and the J segment 0 bases; nucleotides outside the gene matches: 7. The CDR3 is 17 amino acids. Germline lookup yields CDR1 LNHDA and CDR2 SQIVND (reference sequence). CDR3 amino acids: CASSRRAGGSSYNEQFF. The CDR3 region has the DNA TGTGCCAGTAGTAGGCGGGCGGGAGGGAGCTCCTACAATGAGCAGTTCTTC.

J is TRBJ2-1 and V is TRBV25-1, with 9 bases that match TRBD1. CDR1 and CDR2 (germline): MGHDK, SYGVNS. CDR3 length: 14 residues. V was pared by 10 bases and J by 6 bases, with 10 bases of the junction left unmatched. The CDR3 protein is CATIEQGARNEQFF. In DNA form, the CDR3 reads TGTGCCACCATAGAACAGGGGGCCCGCAATGAGCAGTTCTTC. Full variable domain (missing parts from reference TRBV25-1 and TRBJ2-1): EADIYQTPRYLVIGTGKKITLECSQTMGHDKMYWYQQDPGMELHLIHYSYGVNSTEKGDLSSESTVSRIRTEHFPLTLESARPSHTSQYLCATIEQGARNEQFFGPGTRLTVL.

V is TRBV7-3 and J is TRBJ2-7, with 9 bases fitting TRBD1. Germline V gene lookup returns CDR1 SGHTA and CDR2 FQGTGA. V shed 4 bases and J 3 bases; nucleotides not matched to a gene: 10. This CDR3 comprises 16 residues. The CDR3 region has the DNA TGTGCCAGCAGCTCGTCACCGGGACAGGGTATCTACGAGCAGTACTTC. It translates to CASSSSPGQGIYEQYF.